This is a list of T cell receptor beta chains from one sample in a study of blood T cell repertoires in COVID-19. Profiling relied on immunoSEQ multiplex PCR, and the TCRdb table lists in-frame clones only, not all of them. The sample carries 90,000 to 120,000 clones, approximately 85% recorded once. The sequenced sample consisted of peripheral blood. The receptors were sampled from an older woman with acute or convalescent COVID-19. Each CDR3 is given without its conserved first and last residue. The D gene is left open where the match is weak.

TRBJ2-1,TRBD2,TRBV3-1/TRBV3-2,ASSQDASGMYGSVNEQF
TRBJ1-1,TRBD1,TRBV12-5,ASGLGQGRFTEAF
TRBJ2-1,.,TRBV11-2,ASSSRADSSYNEQF
TRBJ1-2,TRBD1,TRBV25-1,ASSEGTVYGYT
TRBJ2-2,.,TRBV19,ATLISSGELF
TRBJ2-5,TRBD1,TRBV3-1/TRBV3-2,ASSQGDRLQETQY
TRBJ2-3,TRBD2,TRBV7-3,ASSLIAVREVRDTQY
TRBJ1-2,.,TRBV5-1,ASSLEGAPTPYGYT
TRBJ1-1,.,TRBV30,AWSVQLMNTEAF
TRBJ2-4,TRBD2,TRBV7-8,ASSLATASGRAGKNIQY
TRBJ1-2,TRBD1,TRBV29-1,SVEGTGGSYGYT
TRBJ1-2,.,TRBV29-1,SVDGAGVGYT
TRBJ2-1,.,TRBV7-2,ASSLNAENEQF
TRBJ2-1,TRBD1,TRBV12-5,ASGLVQGQGIGDEQF
TRBJ1-3,.,TRBV11-2,ASSPGLHGSGNTIY
TRBJ2-5,TRBD2,TRBV18,ASSPGTSGTETQY
TRBJ1-4,.,TRBV3-1/TRBV3-2,ASSFSRAEELF
TRBJ2-1,TRBD2,TRBV4-1,ASSQGLAGGSSYNEQF
TRBJ2-1,.,TRBV7-9,ASTPSRLDFSYEQF
TRBJ1-1,.,TRBV19,ASSMSTGVTEAF
TRBJ2-5,TRBD2,TRBV29-1,SGGLGGETQY
TRBJ2-2,TRBD2,TRBV7-2,ASSFPGGSKTGELF
TRBJ1-2,.,TRBV6-1,ASSEASFYGYT
TRBJ1-3,.,TRBV18,ASSPRDSGNTIY
TRBJ1-1,.,TRBV15,ATSRASNKRAEAF
TRBJ2-1,.,TRBV28,ASRGVDSGHLGVEQF
TRBJ1-2,.,TRBV12-3/TRBV12-4,ASRSDKHYGYT
TRBJ2-6,TRBD1,TRBV19,ASSPQDRGPSGANVLT
TRBJ2-4,.,TRBV2,ASRREDIQY
TRBJ1-6,TRBD1,TRBV30,AWRGQGNSPLH
TRBJ2-7,TRBD2,TRBV28,ASSAHSGPSYEQY
TRBJ2-3,TRBD2,TRBV5-4,ASSLASGLSTDTQY
TRBJ2-5,.,TRBV25-1,ASTFSETQY
TRBJ2-1,.,TRBV9,ASSVGPGSYNEQF
TRBJ1-1,TRBD1,TRBV9,ASSPRPGTGQNTEAF
TRBJ1-4,TRBD1,TRBV2,ASRQQGANEKLF
TRBJ2-1,.,TRBV5-1,ASSQGVGGGSNEQF
TRBJ1-1,TRBD1,TRBV5-1,ASSSQGNPEAF
TRBJ2-1,TRBD2,TRBV14,ASSAGGRLQF
TRBJ2-3,.,TRBV18,ASSPQGTGTDTQY
TRBJ1-6,TRBD1,TRBV4-2,ASSQGIGGAGTGVSPLH
TRBJ2-2,TRBD2,TRBV7-9,ASSLVVLAVNTGELF
TRBJ2-5,.,TRBV3-1/TRBV3-2,ASSLLGGKQTQY
TRBJ2-2,TRBD2,TRBV11-2,ASSLTGGQTGELF
TRBJ2-5,.,TRBV30,AWSGGIGTQY
TRBJ1-1,TRBD1,TRBV11-2,ASRPPEGANQAF
TRBJ1-5,TRBD1,TRBV28,ASSPGTGGDRYNQPQH